This TCR beta chain stems from a study of T cell repertoires in cytomegalovirus infection. This CDR3 comprises 18 residues. V gave up 5 bases and J gave up 4 bases; unmatched junction bases: 17. CDR1 is SEHNR and CDR2 is FQNEAQ in the germline V gene (reference sequence). TCRdb re-called the reads through MiXCR, storing one row per CDR3 protein. The table lists some 77,000 distinct CDR3 sequences, roughly 3.5% of them singletons, with over 4.5% in the top ten. This clonotype was recorded at least ten times. The clonotype was recovered from a human donor in good health (CMV status not recorded). Some clones in this sample may be carry-over from other donors' samples. The sequenced sample was PBMCs. This chain links TRBV7-9 with TRBJ2-7; 10 positions agree with TRBD2. The CDR3 region has the DNA TGTGCCAGCAGCACCCGAGCGGGGGGGCCGCAAATTTTTTACGAGCAGTACTTC. It codes for CASSTRAGGPQIFYEQYF.